Listed below are T cell receptor beta chains from one sample, sequenced in a study of blood T cell repertoires in COVID-19. Produced via immunoSEQ multiplex PCR; TCRdb's table is partial and in-frame only. Of approximately 150,000 clones in the sample, 88% were seen once. The sample comprised peripheral blood. These receptors originate from a man aged 55 to 70 with active or convalescent COVID-19. Both conserved end residues are part of each CDR3. D genes are given only for firm matches. Expanded clones get a size class; other rows say once, few or many, or leave the size out.

j_call clone_size d_call v_call cdr3_length cdr3_aa cdr3_nt
TRBJ2-7 . TRBD2 TRBV11-2 15 CASSLELAGSYEQYF TGTGCCAGCAGCTTAGAACTAGCGGGCTCCTACGAGCAGTACTTC
TRBJ2-7 few TRBD2 TRBV14 17 CASSQGTSGYLTYEQYF TGTGCCAGCAGCCAAGGGACTAGCGGGTATCTTACCTACGAGCAGTACTTC
TRBJ2-1 . TRBD1 TRBV27 16 CASSSPGQGTYNEQFF TGTGCCAGCAGTTCTCCGGGACAGGGGACCTACAATGAGCAGTTCTTC
TRBJ2-7 . . TRBV9 15 CASSVDLASSYEQYF TGTGCCAGCAGCGTAGACTTAGCGTCCTCCTACGAGCAGTACTTC
TRBJ2-1 . TRBD1 TRBV7-7 14 CASSQDRGLNEQFF TGTGCTAGCAGCCAGGACAGGGGTCTCAATGAGCAGTTCTTC
TRBJ2-7 medium-sized TRBD1 TRBV15 15 CATSRETGQTYEQYF TGTGCCACCAGCAGAGAGACGGGACAGACCTACGAGCAGTACTTC
TRBJ1-6 once TRBD1 TRBV19 15 CASSIPPGQGVTLHF TGTGCCAGTAGTATTCCCCCGGGACAGGGGGTAACCCTCCACTTT
TRBJ2-7 . TRBD2 TRBV28 15 CASRTSGTETYEQYF TGTGCCAGCAGGACTAGCGGGACGGAGACCTACGAGCAGTACTTC
TRBJ1-5 . . TRBV19 16 CASSITIRGSNQPQHF TGTGCCAGTAGTATAACGATTCGGGGGAGCAATCAGCCCCAGCATTTT
TRBJ2-7 . . TRBV10-3 14 CAISESRRANEQYF TGTGCCATCAGTGAGTCGAGGCGGGCCAACGAGCAGTACTTC
TRBJ1-6 . TRBD1 TRBV6-2/TRBV6-3 16 CASSEGRTGRNSPLHF TGTGCCAGCAGTGAGGGTCGGACAGGGCGAAATTCACCCCTCCACTTT
TRBJ2-7 . . TRBV11-2 12 CASSRSTYEQYF TGTGCCAGCAGCCGATCTACGTACGAGCAGTACTTC
TRBJ2-7 . TRBD1 TRBV2 14 CASKGDRSSYEQYF TGTGCCAGCAAAGGGGACAGGAGCTCCTACGAGCAGTACTTC
TRBJ2-5 few TRBD2 TRBV28 15 CASRGLAATRETQYF TGTGCCAGCAGAGGACTAGCGGCGACTCGGGAGACCCAGTACTTC
TRBJ2-7 . . TRBV4-1 17 CASSRGDSPLSSYEQYF TGCGCCAGCAGCCGGGGGGACAGTCCGTTAAGCTCCTACGAGCAGTACTTC